This TCR beta chain was sequenced in a study of blood T cell repertoires in COVID-19 (dated by TCRdb to the early 2020s). Study-level background: The collaborator samples originated in the United States, Italy and Spain and spanned the acute and convalescent phases of COVID-19. The samples were drawn from the first 160 participants of the ongoing ImmuneRACE study and from some 1,300 subjects provided by 6 global collaborators. Nearly every sample came with metadata listing a de-identified subject ID, COVID-19 status, age in years and sex. Where available, HLA class I and class II types were obtained from metadata supplied by the sample provider rather than from assay-based typing. The material from the prospective study consisted of cDNA or gDNA derived from T cells, B-cell-depleted T cells, or PBMCs. The repertoires were released in a freely available public database meant as a resource for research on the immune response to SARS-CoV-2. Subjects who had been exposed to COVID-19, were actively infected with it, or had recovered from it provided the deeply sampled blood TCRbeta repertoires that made up the dataset. The full study reports these points: How much clinical and demographic metadata was included differed by source and by participant, and the metadata was provided uncurated.

As for this clone: Its antigen is still unknown. No qualities accompany the bases; no much larger clone lies one base away.

The immunoSEQ Assay, a bias-controlled multiplex PCR, was used to amplify TCRbeta CDR3 regions from genomic DNA. For the original study's pipeline: Within the assay, amplification of reference gene primers was used to estimate how many nucleated cells each sample contained. To quantify the absolute abundance of each unique TCRbeta CDR3 rearrangement, sequence reads were collapsed and filtered. For each sample, productive Simpson clonality was calculated as the square root of Simpson's diversity index across productive rearrangements. As stored in TCRdb, this immuneACCESS dataset retains in-frame rearrangements with V and J assigned. A fraction of the clones does not appear; measured against another copy, unresolved V genes explain less than half of the discrepancy, and the remainder lacks a known reason. The D gene and trimming were derived from the DNA, and the V and J assignments and clone size from that table. Recorded for this sample are roughly 47,000 clones; 80% to 90% of them occurred a single time. The ten largest clones add up to roughly a third of the sample.

After removal of 3 bases from V and 11 bases from J, the junction retains 6 bases not matched to a gene. Taken from cysteine to phenylalanine, the CDR3 has 12 residues. Only CDR3 DNA is held: 36 bases, read in frame from base 1. Based on the germline V gene, the CDR1 and CDR2 sequences are MGHDK and SYGVNS. In Seattle, one collaborating source enrolled patients while the infection was active and tracked those patients longitudinally over the course of disease. Collaborating institutions collected whole blood in K2EDTA tubes following their own protocols. For TCRbeta analysis, collaborator samples were shipped as frozen whole blood, as isolated PBMCs, or as DNA extracted from either sample type.

This TCR derives from a woman aged 80 or over with COVID-19, enrolled during active disease. The rearranged chain carries TRBV25-1 and TRBJ1-1, and TRBD1 aligns with 7 junction nucleotides. The sequenced sample consisted of peripheral blood. This receptor has the CDR3 CASSDDRAGAFF. Read as DNA, the sequence is TGTGCCAGCAGTGACGACAGGGCTGGGGCTTTCTTT. The variable domain in full, with residues beyond the CDR3 obtained from the reference TRBV25-1 and TRBJ1-1 genes, is EADIYQTPRYLVIGTGKKITLECSQTMGHDKMYWYQQDPGMELHLIHYSYGVNSTEKGDLSSESTVSRIRTEHFPLTLESARPSHTSQYLCASSDDRAGAFFGQGTRLTVV.